This T cell receptor beta chain comes out of a study of T cell responses to AZD1222 COVID-19 vaccine. The study, taken as a whole, reports: There were repertoire samples only from the period after the peak T cell response.

This CDR3 is 13 amino acids long. Per the germline V gene, CDR1 is SNHLY and CDR2 is FYNNEI. V was clipped by 6 bases and J by 3 bases, with 9 bases between them. Regarding this clone: Its matching antigen is unknown.

Measured with immunoSEQ multiplex PCR; TCRdb has only the in-frame clones, and not every one. The sample lists about 130,000 clones; less than 95% were seen once. The sequence was obtained from an adult in good health. This specimen was peripheral blood, taken on day 0 of MenACWY control vaccination. The chain is built from TRBV2 and TRBJ1-5, with D unresolved. CDR3 DNA: TGTGCCAGCAGGCTCCATATCAATCAGCCCCAGCATTTT. Its protein product is CASRLHINQPQHF.